This T cell receptor beta chain derives from a study of radiotherapy plus CTLA-4 blockade in lung cancer. Background on the study: Among all patients, about 19% showed objective responses, while roughly 28% had disease control.

Study-level findings and limits: After radiotherapy and ipilimumab, tumor-derived clones expanded in peripheral blood. According to reports, early shifts in blood T cell clones, alongside interferon-beta, forecast response most accurately.

As to this clone: Its cognate antigen is unknown.

The protocol was immunoSEQ multiplex PCR, while the TCRdb copy is restricted to in-frame clones and leaves out a portion. Seen here are some 110,000 clones, 70% to 90% observed once, and the top ten hold approximately 6.6%. The CDR3 has 15 residues. Germline V gene sequence: CDR1 SNHLY, CDR2 FYNNEI. Trimming removed 5 bases from V and 2 bases from J, with 12 bases in between. The source of this sequence is a human donor with non-small cell lung cancer that progressed on radiotherapy plus ipilimumab. The sequencing here drew on peripheral blood, taken from a patient treated with radiotherapy plus ipilimumab. V is TRBV2 and J is TRBJ2-2; D may be TRBD1 (6 bases). The CDR3 DNA reads as TGTGCCAGCAGTAAGGGACAAGCTAACACCGGGGAGCTGTTTTTT. Its translation: CASSKGQANTGELFF.